This paragraph reports one T cell receptor (beta chain). As yet, its antigen is unknown. The CDR3 loop spans 17 amino acids. The germline V gene has CDR1 SGHTA and CDR2 FQGNSA. Trimming took off 7 bases at V and 3 bases at J, with 24 bases between the two ends. Genomic DNA acted as the template from which TCR beta VDJ combination and CDR3 sequence profiling were carried out. TCRdb recomputed calls from the reads with MiXCR, one row per CDR3 protein. Here the sample spans 400,000 to 450,000 distinct CDR3 sequences, 55% to 70% being singletons. The data are from a study of CD8+CD57+ T cells in acquired aplastic anemia. For the study at large: Sorting CD4+ and CD8+ cells gave DNA averaging about 3.3 ug. Reads per healthy sample averaged roughly 10 million (CD4+) and fewer than 13 million (CD8+).

Study results and caveats: Patients and controls shared fewer than 30 CD8+ CDR3 sequences. Controls and patients did not differ significantly in CD8+ Simpson's diversity.

The TCR originated in a human donor in good health, serving as a control. Input material: sorted CD4+, CD8+, or CD8+CD57+ T cells (not recorded which) from PBMCs. This chain links TRBV7-2 with TRBJ2-5; unclear D gene. CDR3: CASTVDGTNGRKETQYF. CDR3 nucleotides: TGTGCCAGCACCGTAGATGGAACCAACGGGCGGAAAGAGACCCAGTACTTC. Supplemented by reference TRBV7-2 and TRBJ2-5, the full variable domain reads GAGVSQSPSNKVTEKGKDVELRCDPISGHTALYWYRQSLGQGLEFLIYFQGNSAPDKSGLPSDRFSAERTGGSVSTLTIQRTQQEDSAVYLCASTVDGTNGRKETQYFGPGTRLLVL.